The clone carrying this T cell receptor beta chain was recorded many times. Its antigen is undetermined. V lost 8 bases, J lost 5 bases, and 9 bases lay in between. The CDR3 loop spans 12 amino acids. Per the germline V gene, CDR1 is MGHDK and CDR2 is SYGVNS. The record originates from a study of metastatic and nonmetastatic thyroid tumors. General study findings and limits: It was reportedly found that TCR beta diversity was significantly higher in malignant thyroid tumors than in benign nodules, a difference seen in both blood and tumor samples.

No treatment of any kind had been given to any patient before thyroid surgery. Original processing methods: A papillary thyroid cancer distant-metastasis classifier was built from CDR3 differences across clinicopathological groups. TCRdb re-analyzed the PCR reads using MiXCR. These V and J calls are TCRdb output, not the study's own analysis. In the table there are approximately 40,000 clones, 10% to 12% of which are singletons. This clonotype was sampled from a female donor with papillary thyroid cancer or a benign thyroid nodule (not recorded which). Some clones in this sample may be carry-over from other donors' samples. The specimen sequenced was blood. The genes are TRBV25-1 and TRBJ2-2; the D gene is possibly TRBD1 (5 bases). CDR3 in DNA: TGTGCCAGCCAGCCAGGGACCGGGGAGCTGTTTTTT. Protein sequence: CASQPGTGELFF.